A selection of T cell receptor beta chains follows, all from one sample in a study of cytomegalovirus exposure and HLA in healthy donors. Sequenced by immunoSEQ multiplex PCR; TCRdb stores in-frame clones only, minus some. The profile shows about 79,000 clones, 93% of them singletons. Sequencing used PBMCs. The receptor set was obtained from a woman aged 30 to 39 in good health and CMV-seronegative. The CDR3 runs from the conserved cysteine through the conserved F or W. D genes are given only for firm matches.

DNA	CDR3	D	V	J
TGTGCCAGCTCAGTGTCAGAAAGAATGAACACTGAAGCTTTCTTT	CASSVSERMNTEAFF	NA	TRBV18	TRBJ1-1
TGCGCCAGCAGCTTAGCATCCACCTCTCACAGGGGCGACTATGGCTACACCTTC	CASSLASTSHRGDYGYTF	TRBD1	TRBV5-1	TRBJ1-2
TGTGCCAGTAGCCTCACGGTGCAGGGGACTGGAAACACCATATATTTT	CASSLTVQGTGNTIYF	NA	TRBV19	TRBJ1-3
TGTGCCAGCAGTCCCCCTGGGACTGCTGGAAACACCATATATTTT	CASSPPGTAGNTIYF	NA	TRBV6-1	TRBJ1-3
TGTGCCAGCAGCGCGGACAGGTATGGCTACACCTTC	CASSADRYGYTF	TRBD1	TRBV5-4	TRBJ1-2
TGTGCCAGCAGCAGGAGAGGGAGCCTGACGGACACCGGGGAGCTGTTTTTT	CASSRRGSLTDTGELFF	NA	TRBV14	TRBJ2-2
TGTGCCAGCAGCGCATGGCAGGGAATGAACACTGAAGCTTTCTTT	CASSAWQGMNTEAFF	NA	TRBV7-2	TRBJ1-1
TGTGCCAGCAGCATTAGCACGGGACAGTTTCAAGAGACCCAGTACTTC	CASSISTGQFQETQYF	TRBD1	TRBV11-1	TRBJ2-5
TGTGCCAGCTATACCCTAACAGGGGACTATGGCTACACCTTC	CASYTLTGDYGYTF	TRBD1	TRBV28	TRBJ1-2
TGTGCCAGCAGCTTAAAGAGCGGTAGTCTAGCGGGGGATCCAGATACGCAGTATTTT	CASSLKSGSLAGDPDTQYF	TRBD2	TRBV7-2	TRBJ2-3
TGTGCCAGCAGCCAAGAGACGGGACTAGCGGGAGTTAATGAGCAGTTCTTC	CASSQETGLAGVNEQFF	TRBD2	TRBV4-2	TRBJ2-1
TGTGCCAGCAGCGTAGCTGGGGGCGGTAACGGCTACACCTTC	CASSVAGGGNGYTF	NA	TRBV9	TRBJ1-2